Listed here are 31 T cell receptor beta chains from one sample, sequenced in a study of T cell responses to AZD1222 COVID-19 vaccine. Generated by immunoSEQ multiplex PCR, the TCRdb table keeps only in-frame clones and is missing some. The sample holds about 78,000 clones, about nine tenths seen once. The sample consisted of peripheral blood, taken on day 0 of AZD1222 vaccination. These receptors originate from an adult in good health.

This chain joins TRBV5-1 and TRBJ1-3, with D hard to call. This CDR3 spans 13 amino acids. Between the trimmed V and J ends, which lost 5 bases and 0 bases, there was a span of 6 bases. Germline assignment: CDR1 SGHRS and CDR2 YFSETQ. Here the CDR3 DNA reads TGCGCCAGCAGTGACCTCTCTGGAAACACCATATATTTT. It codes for CASSDLSGNTIYF.

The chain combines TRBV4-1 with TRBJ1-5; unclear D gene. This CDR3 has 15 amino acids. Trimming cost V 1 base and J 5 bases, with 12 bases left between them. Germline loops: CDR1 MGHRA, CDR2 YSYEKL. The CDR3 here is CASSQGWGEHQPQHF. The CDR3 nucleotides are TGCGCCAGCAGCCAAGGTTGGGGAGAGCATCAGCCCCAGCATTTT.

The CDR3 here is CASSLVANEQFF. The CDR3 coding sequence is TGTGCCAGCAGCTTAGTGGCCAATGAGCAGTTCTTC. V is TRBV7-9 and J is TRBJ2-1; D gene unclear. CDR1 is SEHNR and CDR2 is FQNEAQ in the germline V gene (reference sequence). The germline V and J ends were trimmed by 1 base and 6 bases, with 4 bases remaining between them. The CDR3 spans 12 residues.

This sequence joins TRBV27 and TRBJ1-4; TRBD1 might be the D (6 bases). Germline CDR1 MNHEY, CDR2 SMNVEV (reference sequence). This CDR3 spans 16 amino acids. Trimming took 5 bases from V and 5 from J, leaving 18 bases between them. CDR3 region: CASSNSRTASNEKLFF. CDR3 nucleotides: TGTGCCAGCAGTAACTCTCGGACAGCTTCGAATGAAAAACTGTTTTTT.

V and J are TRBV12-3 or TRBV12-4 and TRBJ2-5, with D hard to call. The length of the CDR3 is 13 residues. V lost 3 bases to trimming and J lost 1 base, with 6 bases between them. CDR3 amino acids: CASSLGAQETQYF. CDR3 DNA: TGTGCCAGCAGTTTGGGCGCCCAAGAGACCCAGTACTTC.

CDR3 sequence: CASSKYPGGDRYTF. The CDR3 region has the DNA TGTGCCAGCAGCAAATACCCCGGGGGGGATCGCTACACCTTC. The chain has TRBV21-1 and TRBJ1-2. TRBV21-1 is given as a pseudogene. The CDR3 has 14 amino acids.

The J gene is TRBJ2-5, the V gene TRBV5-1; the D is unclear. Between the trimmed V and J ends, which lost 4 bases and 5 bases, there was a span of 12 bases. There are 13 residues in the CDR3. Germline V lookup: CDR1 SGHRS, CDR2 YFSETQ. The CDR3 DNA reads TGCGCCAGCAGCGCAGGACCGAGGGAGACCCAGTACTTC. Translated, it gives CASSAGPRETQYF.

As DNA, the CDR3 is TGCGCCAGCAGCCAAGTTGGACAGACCAATGAGCAGTTCTTC. This translates into CASSQVGQTNEQFF. The V gene is TRBV4-3, the J gene TRBJ2-1, with D possibly TRBD1 on 6 matching bases. The CDR3 consists of 14 residues. V was cut by 1 base and J by 6 bases, with 10 bases left in between. The germline gives CDR1 LGHNA, CDR2 YSLEER.

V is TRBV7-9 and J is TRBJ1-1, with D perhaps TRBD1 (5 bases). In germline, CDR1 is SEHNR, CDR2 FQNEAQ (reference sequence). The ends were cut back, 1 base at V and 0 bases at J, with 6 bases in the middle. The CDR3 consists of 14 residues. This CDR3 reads CASSLEGMNTEAFF. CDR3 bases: TGTGCCAGCAGCTTAGAGGGGATGAACACTGAAGCTTTCTTT.

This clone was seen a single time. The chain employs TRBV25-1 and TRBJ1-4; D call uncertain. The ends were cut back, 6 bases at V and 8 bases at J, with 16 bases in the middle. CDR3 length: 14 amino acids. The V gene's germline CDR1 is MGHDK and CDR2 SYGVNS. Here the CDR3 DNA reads TGTGCCAGCAGCGACACCTCTCGGAGGGAAAAACTGTTTTTT. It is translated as CASSDTSRREKLFF.

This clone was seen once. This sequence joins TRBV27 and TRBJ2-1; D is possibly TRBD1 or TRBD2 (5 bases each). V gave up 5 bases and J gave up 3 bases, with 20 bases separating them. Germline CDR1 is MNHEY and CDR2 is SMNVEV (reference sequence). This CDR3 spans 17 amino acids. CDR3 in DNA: TGTGCCAGCAGTGGACGGGGCCGTCGGGAAGACTACAATGAGCAGTTCTTC. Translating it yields CASSGRGRREDYNEQFF.

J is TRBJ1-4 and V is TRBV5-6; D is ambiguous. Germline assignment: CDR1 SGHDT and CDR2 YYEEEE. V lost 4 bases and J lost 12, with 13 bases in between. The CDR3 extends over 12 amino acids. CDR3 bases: TGTGCCAGCAGCCAAAACCGCGCGGAACTGTTTTTT. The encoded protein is CASSQNRAELFF. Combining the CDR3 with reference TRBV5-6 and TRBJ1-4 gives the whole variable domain DAGVTQSPTHLIKTRGQQVTLRCSPKSGHDTVSWYQQALGQGPQFIFQYYEEEERQRGNFPDRFSGHQFPNYSSELNVNALLLGDSALYLCASSQNRAELFFGSGTQLSVL.

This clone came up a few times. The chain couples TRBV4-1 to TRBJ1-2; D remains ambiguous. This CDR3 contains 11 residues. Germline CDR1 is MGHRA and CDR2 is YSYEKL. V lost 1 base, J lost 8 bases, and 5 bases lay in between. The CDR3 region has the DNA TGCGCCAGCAGCCAAGTGGGAGGCTACACCTTC. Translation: CASSQVGGYTF.

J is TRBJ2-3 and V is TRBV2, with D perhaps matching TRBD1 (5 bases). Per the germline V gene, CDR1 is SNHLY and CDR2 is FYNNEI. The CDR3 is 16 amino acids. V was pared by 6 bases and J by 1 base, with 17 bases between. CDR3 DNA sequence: TGTGCCAGCAGCTCCCCAGGGCTAGGACGCACAGATACGCAGTATTTT. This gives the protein CASSSPGLGRTDTQYF.

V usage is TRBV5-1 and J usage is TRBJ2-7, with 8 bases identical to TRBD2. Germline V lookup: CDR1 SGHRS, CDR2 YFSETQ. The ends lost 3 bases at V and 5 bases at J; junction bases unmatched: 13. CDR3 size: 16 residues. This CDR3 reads CASSSASEAGAHEQYF. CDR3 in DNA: TGCGCCAGCAGCTCGGCCTCGGAAGCGGGAGCCCACGAGCAGTACTTC.

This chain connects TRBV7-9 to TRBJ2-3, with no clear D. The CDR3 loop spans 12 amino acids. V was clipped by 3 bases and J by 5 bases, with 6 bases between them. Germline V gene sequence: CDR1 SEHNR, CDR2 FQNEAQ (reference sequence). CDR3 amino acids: CASSFSKDTQYF. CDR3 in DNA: TGTGCCAGCAGCTTTTCTAAAGATACGCAGTATTTT.

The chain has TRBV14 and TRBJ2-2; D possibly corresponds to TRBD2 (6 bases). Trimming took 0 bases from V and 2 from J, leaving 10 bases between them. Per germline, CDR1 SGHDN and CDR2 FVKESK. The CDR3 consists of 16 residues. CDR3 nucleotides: TGTGCCAGCAGCCAAGAACTAGCCGTAAACACCGGGGAGCTGTTTTTT. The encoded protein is CASSQELAVNTGELFF.

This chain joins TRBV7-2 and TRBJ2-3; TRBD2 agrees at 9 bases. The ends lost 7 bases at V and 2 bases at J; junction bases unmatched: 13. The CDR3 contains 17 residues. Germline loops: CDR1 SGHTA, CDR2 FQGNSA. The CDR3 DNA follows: TGTGCCAGCACCCCGTTTTTAGCGGGAGATATCACAGATACGCAGTATTTT. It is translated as CASTPFLAGDITDTQYF.

The CDR3, as DNA: TGTGCTAGTGGTTTGTCCAGGGTCGGAGATACGCAGTATTTT. As protein: CASGLSRVGDTQYF. V is TRBV12-5 and J is TRBJ2-3, with D tentatively TRBD1 (5 bases). The V end lost 2 bases, the J end lost 5 bases, and 11 bases lay between the germline ends. The CDR3 length is 14 residues. In germline, CDR1 is LGHNT, CDR2 FRNRAP.

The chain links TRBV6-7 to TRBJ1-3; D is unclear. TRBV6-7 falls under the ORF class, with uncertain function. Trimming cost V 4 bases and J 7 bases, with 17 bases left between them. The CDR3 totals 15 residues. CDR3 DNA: TGTGCCAGCAGTTTCTTACCCCCGGGGTTCAACACCATATATTTT. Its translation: CASSFLPPGFNTIYF.

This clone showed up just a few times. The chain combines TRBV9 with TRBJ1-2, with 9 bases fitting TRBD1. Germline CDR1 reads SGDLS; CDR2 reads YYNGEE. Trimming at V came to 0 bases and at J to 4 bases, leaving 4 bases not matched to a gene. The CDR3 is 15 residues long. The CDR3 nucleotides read TGTGCCAGCAGCGTAGGGGACAGGGTTGGCTATGGCTACACCTTC. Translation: CASSVGDRVGYGYTF.

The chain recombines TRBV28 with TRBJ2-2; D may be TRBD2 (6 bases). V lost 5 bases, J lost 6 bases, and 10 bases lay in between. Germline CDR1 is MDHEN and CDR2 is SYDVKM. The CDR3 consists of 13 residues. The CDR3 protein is CASSQRLAGELFF. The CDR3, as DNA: TGTGCCAGCAGTCAACGACTAGCCGGGGAGCTGTTTTTT.

This CDR3 is CASSLYSGRYEQYF. As DNA, the CDR3 is TGTGCCAGCAGTTTATATAGCGGACGCTACGAGCAGTACTTC. V gene TRBV27 combines with J gene TRBJ2-7; possible D gene TRBD2, 6 bases. Trimming took 1 base from V and 3 from J, leaving 10 bases between them. From germline, CDR1 is MNHEY and CDR2 SMNVEV (reference sequence). The CDR3 covers 14 residues.

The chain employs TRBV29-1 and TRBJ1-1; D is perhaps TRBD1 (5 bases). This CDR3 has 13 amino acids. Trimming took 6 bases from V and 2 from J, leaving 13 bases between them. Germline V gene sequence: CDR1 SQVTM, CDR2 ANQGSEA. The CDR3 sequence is CSVWDVVNTEAFF. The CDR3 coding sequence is TGCAGCGTCTGGGACGTTGTCAACACTGAAGCTTTCTTT.

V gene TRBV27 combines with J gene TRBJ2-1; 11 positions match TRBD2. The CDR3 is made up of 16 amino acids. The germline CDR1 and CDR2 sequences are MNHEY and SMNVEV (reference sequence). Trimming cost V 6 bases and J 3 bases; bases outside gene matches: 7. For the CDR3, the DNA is TGTGCCAGCAGGGAAAGACTAGCGGGGAACTACAATGAGCAGTTCTTC. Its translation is CASRERLAGNYNEQFF.

The CDR3 sequence is CASSEAIGTGGYGYTF. The CDR3 DNA reads as TGTGCCAGCAGTGAAGCGATAGGGACAGGGGGATATGGCTACACCTTC. The chain recombines TRBV6-1 with TRBJ1-2, with 11 positions matching TRBD1. Germline values: CDR1 MNHNS, CDR2 SASEGT. This CDR3 is 16 amino acids long. The J segment lost 5 bases and the V segment lost 0 bases, leaving 5 bases of the junction unmatched.

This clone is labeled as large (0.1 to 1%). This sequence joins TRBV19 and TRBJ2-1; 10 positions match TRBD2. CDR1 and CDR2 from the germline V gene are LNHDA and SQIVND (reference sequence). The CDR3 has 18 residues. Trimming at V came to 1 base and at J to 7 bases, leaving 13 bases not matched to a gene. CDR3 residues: CASSIGPKLAGDINEQFF. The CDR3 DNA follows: TGTGCCAGTAGTATAGGGCCGAAGCTAGCGGGAGATATAAATGAGCAGTTCTTC.

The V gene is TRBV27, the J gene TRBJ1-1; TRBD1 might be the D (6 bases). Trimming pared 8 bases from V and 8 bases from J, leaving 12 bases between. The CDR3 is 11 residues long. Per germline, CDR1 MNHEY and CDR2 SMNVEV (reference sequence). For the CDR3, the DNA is TGTGCCAGCCAGGGGCCTGGGGAAGCTTTCTTT. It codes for CASQGPGEAFF.

CDR3 region: CASSMGRDQPQHF. CDR3 sequence (DNA): TGTGCCAGTAGTATGGGCAGGGATCAGCCCCAGCATTTT. The chain combines TRBV19 with TRBJ1-5; tentative D call: TRBD1 (5 bases). Germline CDR1 LNHDA, CDR2 SQIVND (reference sequence). CDR3 size: 13 residues. Trimming removed 3 bases from V and 5 bases from J, with 8 bases in between.

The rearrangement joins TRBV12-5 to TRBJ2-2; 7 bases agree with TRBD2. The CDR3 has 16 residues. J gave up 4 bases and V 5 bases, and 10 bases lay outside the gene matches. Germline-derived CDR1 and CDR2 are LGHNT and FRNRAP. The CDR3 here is CASGPPSGVGTGELFF. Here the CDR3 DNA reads TGTGCTAGTGGTCCTCCGAGCGGGGTGGGCACCGGGGAGCTGTTTTTT. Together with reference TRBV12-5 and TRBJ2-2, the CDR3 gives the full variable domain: DARVTQTPRHKVTEMGQEVTMRCQPILGHNTVFWYRQTMMQGLELLAYFRNRAPLDDSGMPKDRFSAEMPDATLATLKIQPSEPRDSAVYFCASGPPSGVGTGELFFGEGSRLTVL.

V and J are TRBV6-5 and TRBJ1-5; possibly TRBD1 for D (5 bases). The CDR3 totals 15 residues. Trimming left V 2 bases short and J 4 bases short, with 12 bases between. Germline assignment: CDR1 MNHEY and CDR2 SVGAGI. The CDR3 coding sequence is TGTGCCAGCAGTTACAGGCAGGGATCGAATCAGCCCCAGCATTTT. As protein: CASSYRQGSNQPQHF.